This TCR beta chain originates from a study of shared clonotypes between healthy human individuals. J gave up 3 bases and V 6 bases, and 5 bases lay outside the gene matches. Germline V gene lookup returns CDR1 LNHDA and CDR2 SQIVND (reference sequence). This CDR3 is built from 14 residues. The sequencing of unsorted PBMC DNA took place on ten immunoSEQ deep assay plates. Using immunoSEQ multiplex PCR, the repertoire was profiled, and TCRdb retains in-frame clones only, with some absent. The repertoire consists of approximately 470,000 clones, with over 75% occurring once and the leading ten covering approximately 12%.

The sequencing input was PBMCs. The receptor's source is a woman in her thirties or forties in good health. Some clones in this sample may be carry-over from other donors' samples. The chain is built from TRBV19 and TRBJ1-2, with 9 nucleotides matching TRBD1. CDR3 region: CASRRTGEYYGYTF. Written as DNA, the CDR3 is TGTGCCAGTAGAAGGACAGGGGAATACTATGGCTACACCTTC.